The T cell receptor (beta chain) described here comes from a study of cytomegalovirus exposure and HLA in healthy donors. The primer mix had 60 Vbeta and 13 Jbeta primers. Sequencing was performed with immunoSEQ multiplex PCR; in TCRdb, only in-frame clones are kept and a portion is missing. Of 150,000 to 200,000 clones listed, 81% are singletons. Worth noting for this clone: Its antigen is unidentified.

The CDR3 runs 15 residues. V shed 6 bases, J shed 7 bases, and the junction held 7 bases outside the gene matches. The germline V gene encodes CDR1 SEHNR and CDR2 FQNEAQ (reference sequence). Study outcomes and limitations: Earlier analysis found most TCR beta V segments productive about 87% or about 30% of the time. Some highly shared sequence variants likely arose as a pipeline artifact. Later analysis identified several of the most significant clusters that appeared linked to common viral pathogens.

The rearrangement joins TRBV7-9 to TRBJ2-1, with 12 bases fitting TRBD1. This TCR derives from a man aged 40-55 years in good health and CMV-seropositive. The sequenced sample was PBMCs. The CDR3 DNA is TGTGCCAGCAGTCCCGGGACAGGGGGCTGGAATGAGCAGTTCTTC. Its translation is CASSPGTGGWNEQFF.